The T cell receptor beta chain under discussion was sequenced for a study of T cell repertoires in cytomegalovirus infection. Whole-study context: It can be stated that public TCR beta signatures indicated CMV infection as well as a matching HLA type. Study-wide findings and caveats: Dominating the ex vivo response were TCR beta clonotypes that were CMV-specific and HLA-C-restricted.

This clonotype is a singleton in its sample. Its antigen is as yet unknown. Germline V CDR1 and CDR2: SGHRS, YFSETQ. The V gene lost 5 bases and the J gene lost 2 bases, with 11 bases spanning the gap. This CDR3 is 13 amino acids long. TCRdb recomputed calls from the reads with MiXCR, one row per CDR3 protein. This repertoire shows about 740,000 distinct CDR3 sequences, 33% found once; its top ten account for about 18%. The sequenced sample was cultured PBMCs, obtained from culture after CMV antigen stimulation. The V and J genes are TRBV5-1 and TRBJ2-7; D could derive from TRBD1 or TRBD2 (5 bases each). The source of this sequence is a human donor in good health (CMV status not recorded). Some clones in this sample may be carry-over from other donors' samples. DNA for the CDR3: TGCGCCAGCAGGAGGGACGCCGCCTACGAGCAGTACTTC. Translated: CASRRDAAYEQYF. Combining the CDR3 with reference TRBV5-1 and TRBJ2-7 gives the whole variable domain KAGVTQTPRYLIKTRGQQVTLSCSPISGHRSVSWYQQTPGQGLQFLFEYFSETQRNKGNFPGRFSGRQFSNSRSEMNVSTLELGDSALYLCASRRDAAYEQYFGPGTRLTVT.